This TCR beta chain was retrieved from a study of shared clonotypes between healthy human individuals. The wider study: Each donor had three CD4 naive, three CD4 memory, two CD8 naive and one CD8 memory plate. The study's findings and limits: Rarefaction analysis demonstrated incomplete sorted-subset sequencing notwithstanding large depth. About 5% of naive CD4 clonotypes were shared across several donors. Sequencing depth was a factor that was expected to affect clonotype sharing among donors.

In regard to this clone: What it binds is not known.

Generated by immunoSEQ multiplex PCR, the TCRdb table keeps only in-frame clones and is missing some. The sample has over a million clones, approximately 80% seen once; the top ten hold roughly 0.55%. The V end was cut by 4 bases, the J end by 5 bases, with 15 bases between. Germline CDR1 and CDR2: SGDLS and YYNGEE. The CDR3 is 14 amino acids. The chain is built from TRBV9 and TRBJ2-5; D is possibly TRBD2 (5 bases). Sequencing input: memory CD4+ T cells from PBMCs. Noted subset: CD45RA-negative fraction. The clonotype originates from a man aged 18-30 years in good health. Some clones in this sample may be carry-over from other donors' samples. The CDR3 bases are TGTGCCAGCAGCCATAGTGGAGGCTATGAGACCCAGTACTTC. This codes for CASSHSGGYETQYF.